The sequence of this TCR beta chain was determined in a study of OX40 agonist ivuxolimab in advanced cancers. The table came from immunoSEQ multiplex PCR; TCRdb's copy has only in-frame clones and leaves some out. This sample carries 65,000 to 80,000 clones, 87% of them seen once, and the ten largest clones take 0.24%. This clone was seen a few times. The material was CD4+ or CD8+ T cells sorted from blood, obtained in a trial of the OX40 agonist ivuxolimab. The source of this sequence is an adult with an advanced solid tumor such as melanoma, head and neck, liver or kidney cancer.

Here the CDR3 reads CASSEGRAYQPQHF. As DNA, the CDR3 is TGTGCCAGCAGTGAGGGCAGGGCCTATCAGCCCCAGCATTTT. The chain is built from TRBV6-1 and TRBJ1-5; tentative D call: TRBD1 (5 bases). The CDR3 covers 14 residues. Germline CDR1 is MNHNS and CDR2 is SASEGT. V dropped 3 bases and J dropped 5 bases, with 11 bases sitting between them.